This T cell receptor beta chain was sequenced during a study of blood T cell repertoires in COVID-19. The germline V gene encodes CDR1 SNHLY and CDR2 FYNNEI. The V and J ends lost 8 bases and 3 bases respectively, with 10 bases between them. The CDR3 contains 13 residues. TCRdb's copy holds only in-frame clones and misses some; the assay was immunoSEQ multiplex PCR. Of about 210,000 clones in the sample, 75% to 85% were seen once. Sequencing was performed on peripheral blood. This receptor was identified in a woman in her sixties or seventies with COVID-19, enrolled during active disease. The V and J genes are TRBV2 and TRBJ2-2, with D unclear. The CDR3 nucleotides read TGTGCCAGCCGAGAGCTTGACACCGGGGAGCTGTTTTTT. Its protein product is CASRELDTGELFF. Full variable domain (missing parts from reference TRBV2 and TRBJ2-2): EPEVTQTPSHQVTQMGQEVILRCVPISNHLYFYWYRQILGQKVEFLVSFYNNEISEKSEIFDDQFSVERPDGSNFTLKIRSTKLEDSAMYFCASRELDTGELFFGEGSRLTVL.